The clone carrying this T cell receptor (beta chain) was counted at least ten times. The data are from a study of regulatory T cells in long-lasting Graves disease. CDR3 length equals 13 residues. From germline, CDR1 is ENHRY and CDR2 SYGVKD. The V and J ends lost 7 bases and 5 bases, in that order; junction bases with no gene match: 6. Researchers made TCR beta libraries by using iRepertoire HTBI primers and running Arm-PCR on CDR3 regions. TCRdb ran MiXCR on the multiplex PCR reads and lists one entry per CDR3 protein. In the table there are around 500,000 distinct CDR3 sequences, approximately 13% of which are singletons. Regarding time point: newly diagnosed GD, antithyroid drugs for less than 3 months. The authors made the TCR library using RNA they extracted from PBMCs. The data were also submitted as part of a second study, on T cells in Graves' hyperthyroidism and ophthalmopathy.

The sequencing here drew on peripheral blood mononuclear cells (PBMCs), taken at new diagnosis, from a patient treated with antithyroid drugs. The TCR was taken from a man younger than 45 with Graves disease. This chain uses TRBV10-3 with TRBJ1-1, with TRBD1 identical over 8 bases. The CDR3 DNA sequence: TGTGCCATCACCTCGACAGGGGAAACTGAAGCTTTCTTT. This gives the protein CAITSTGETEAFF.